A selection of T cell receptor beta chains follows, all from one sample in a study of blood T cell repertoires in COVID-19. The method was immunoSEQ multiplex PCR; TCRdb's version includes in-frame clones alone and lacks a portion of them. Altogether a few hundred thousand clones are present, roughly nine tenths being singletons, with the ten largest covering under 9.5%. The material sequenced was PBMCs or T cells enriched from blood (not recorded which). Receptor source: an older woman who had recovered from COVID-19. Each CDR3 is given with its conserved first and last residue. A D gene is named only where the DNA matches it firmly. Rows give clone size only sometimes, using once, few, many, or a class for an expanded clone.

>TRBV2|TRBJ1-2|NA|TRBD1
CASSEDRWYGYTF
TGTGCCAGCAGTGAGGACAGGTGGTATGGCTACACCTTC
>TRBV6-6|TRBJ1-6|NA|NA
CASSYGTGNNSPLHF
TGTGCCAGCAGTTACGGAACGGGGAACAATTCACCCCTCCACTTT
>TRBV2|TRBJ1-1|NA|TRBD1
CASSLDRVRTEAFF
TGTGCCAGCAGCCTGGACAGGGTAAGGACTGAAGCTTTCTTT
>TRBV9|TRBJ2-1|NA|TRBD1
CASSPWDRGEQFF
TGTGCCAGCAGCCCTTGGGACAGGGGTGAGCAGTTCTTC
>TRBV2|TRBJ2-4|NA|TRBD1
CASSEGQAPRNIQYF
TGTGCCAGCAGTGAGGGACAGGCCCCACGAAACATTCAGTACTTC
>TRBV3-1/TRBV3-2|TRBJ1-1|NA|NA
CASSPRGRGAFF
TGTGCCAGCAGCCCCAGGGGACGAGGAGCTTTCTTT
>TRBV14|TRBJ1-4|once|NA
CASSRRQPLGEKLFF
TGTGCCAGCAGCCGGAGGCAGCCCCTAGGTGAAAAACTGTTTTTT
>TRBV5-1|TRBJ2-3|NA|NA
CASGQGAKADTQYF
TGCGCCAGCGGCCAAGGGGCTAAGGCAGATACGCAGTATTTT
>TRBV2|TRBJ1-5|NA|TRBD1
CASRTGASNQPQHF
TGTGCCAGCAGGACAGGGGCTAGCAATCAGCCCCAGCATTTT
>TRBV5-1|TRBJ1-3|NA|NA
CASSLGSGAGNTIYF
TGCGCCAGCAGCTTGGGATCCGGGGCTGGAAACACCATATATTTT
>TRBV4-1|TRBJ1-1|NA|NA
CASSPRRVRDTEAFF
TGCGCCAGCAGCCCACGTCGGGTTCGCGACACTGAAGCTTTCTTT
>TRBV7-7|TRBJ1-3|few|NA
CASRVYRESGNTIYF
TGTGCCAGCAGAGTTTACAGGGAATCGGGAAACACCATATATTTT
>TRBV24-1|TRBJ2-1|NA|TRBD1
CATSGSGTGNNEQFF
TGTGCCACCAGTGGCTCCGGGACAGGGAACAATGAGCAGTTCTTC
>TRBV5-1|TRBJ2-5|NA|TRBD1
CASSLTGGPQETQYF
TGCGCCAGCAGTCTTACAGGGGGCCCTCAAGAGACCCAGTACTTC
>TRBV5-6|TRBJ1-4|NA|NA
CASSFLSGENEKLFF
TGTGCCAGCAGTTTCCTGTCCGGAGAAAATGAAAAACTGTTTTTT
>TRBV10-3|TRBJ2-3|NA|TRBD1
CAISEPLTGAGTDTQYF
TGTGCCATCAGTGAGCCCCTGACAGGGGCCGGCACAGATACGCAGTATTTT
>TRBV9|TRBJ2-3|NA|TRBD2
CASSVGLAGGDTQYF
TGTGCCAGCAGCGTAGGACTAGCGGGGGGAGATACGCAGTATTTT
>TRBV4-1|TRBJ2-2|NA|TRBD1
CASSQSQGAGFVNTGELFF
TGCGCCAGCAGCCAGTCGCAGGGGGCTGGGTTTGTGAACACCGGGGAGCTGTTTTTT
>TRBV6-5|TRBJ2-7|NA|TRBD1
CASSYSQGAPRYEQYF
TGTGCCAGCAGTTACTCTCAGGGGGCTCCCCGCTACGAGCAGTACTTC
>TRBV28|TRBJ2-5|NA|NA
CASSPQGGFGTQYF
TGTGCCAGCAGTCCTCAGGGGGGCTTCGGGACCCAGTACTTC
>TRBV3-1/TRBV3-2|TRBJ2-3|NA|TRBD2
CASSQESSGGETDTQYF
TGTGCCAGCAGCCAAGAGTCCAGCGGGGGCGAAACAGATACGCAGTATTTT
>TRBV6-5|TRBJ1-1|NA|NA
CASSPAGGNTEAFF
TGTGCCAGCAGCCCCGCGGGGGGGAACACTGAAGCTTTCTTT
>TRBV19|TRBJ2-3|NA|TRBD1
CASSQSQGAGDTQYF
TGTGCCAGTAGTCAATCCCAGGGGGCCGGAGATACGCAGTATTTT
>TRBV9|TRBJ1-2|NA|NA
CASSEGGGLDGYTF
TGTGCCAGCAGCGAGGGAGGGGGTCTCGATGGCTACACCTTC
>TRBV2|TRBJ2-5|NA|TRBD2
CASKAPGSGAETQYF
TGTGCCAGCAAAGCCCCGGGAAGCGGGGCGGAGACCCAGTACTTC
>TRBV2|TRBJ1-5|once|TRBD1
CASSEEKGTGFNQPQHF
TGTGCCAGCAGTGAAGAGAAAGGGACAGGGTTCAATCAGCCCCAGCATTTT
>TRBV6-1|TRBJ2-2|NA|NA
CASSETREISPPGELFF
TGTGCCAGCAGTGAGACCAGGGAAATCTCCCCCCCCGGGGAGCTGTTTTTT
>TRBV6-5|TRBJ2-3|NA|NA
CASRDRGGDTQYF
TGTGCCAGCAGAGACAGGGGAGGGGATACGCAGTATTTT
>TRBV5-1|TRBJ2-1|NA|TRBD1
CASSLEGDRVDEQFF
TGCGCCAGCAGCTTGGAAGGGGACAGGGTTGATGAGCAGTTCTTC
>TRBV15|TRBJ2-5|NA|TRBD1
CATSRDRVQETQYF
TGTGCCACCAGCAGGGACAGGGTCCAAGAGACCCAGTACTTC
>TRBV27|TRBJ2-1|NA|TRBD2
CASSPPRTSGNYNEQFF
TGTGCCAGCAGTCCGCCCAGGACTAGCGGAAACTACAATGAGCAGTTCTTC
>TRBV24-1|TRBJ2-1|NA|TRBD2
CATSVAGEYNEQFF
TGTGCCACCAGTGTAGCGGGGGAGTACAATGAGCAGTTCTTC
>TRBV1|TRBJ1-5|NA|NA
CTSSQNKQGLGNQPQHF
TGCACCAGCAGCCAAAATAAACAGGGGCTCGGCAATCAGCCCCAGCATTTT
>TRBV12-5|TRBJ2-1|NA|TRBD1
CASGSRTGPYNEQFF
TGTGCTAGTGGTTCACGGACAGGGCCCTACAATGAGCAGTTCTTC